A selection of T cell receptor beta chains follows, all from one sample in a study of blood T cell repertoires in COVID-19. TCRdb keeps only in-frame clones here, not all; method: immunoSEQ multiplex PCR. The data contain 250,000 or so clones, more than 75% of them singletons. The source material was PBMCs or T cells enriched from blood (not recorded which). The source of these receptors is a woman between 45 and 60 years old who had been exposed to COVID-19. Each CDR3 is given with its conserved first and last residue. D genes are given only for firm matches. Clone size is not always given. Where it is, it says once, few, many or a class for expanded clones.

cdr3_nt: TGTGCCAGCACCGGACAGGGACATAAGTCGGACTATGGCTACACCTTC
cdr3_aa: CASTGQGHKSDYGYTF
v_call: TRBV9
j_call: TRBJ1-2
d_call: TRBD1
clone_size: .

cdr3_nt: TGTGCCAGCAGCCCCAGTTATAGCAATCAGCCCCAGCATTTT
cdr3_aa: CASSPSYSNQPQHF
v_call: TRBV3-1/TRBV3-2
j_call: TRBJ1-5
d_call: .
clone_size: .

cdr3_nt: TGTGCCAGCATCAGTCTAGGACTAGGGCGAAATGAGCAGTTCTTC
cdr3_aa: CASISLGLGRNEQFF
v_call: TRBV27
j_call: TRBJ2-1
d_call: TRBD2
clone_size: .

cdr3_nt: TGTGCCTGTACCGGGGACACCTCTGGAAACACCATATATTTT
cdr3_aa: CACTGDTSGNTIYF
v_call: TRBV30
j_call: TRBJ1-3
d_call: .
clone_size: .

cdr3_nt: TGTGCCAGCACCTTCCCAGGGCCAGGGCAGCCCCAGCATTTT
cdr3_aa: CASTFPGPGQPQHF
v_call: TRBV28
j_call: TRBJ1-5
d_call: .
clone_size: once

cdr3_nt: TGTGCCAGCAGTTCCGCGGGGGGCTATGGCTACACCTTC
cdr3_aa: CASSSAGGYGYTF
v_call: TRBV27
j_call: TRBJ1-2
d_call: .
clone_size: once

cdr3_nt: TGTGCCAGCAGCTCTCCATGGGCGGGGGGAACGTCTAACACCGGGGAGCTGTTTTTT
cdr3_aa: CASSSPWAGGTSNTGELFF
v_call: TRBV11-2
j_call: TRBJ2-2
d_call: TRBD2
clone_size: .

cdr3_nt: TGTGCCAGCAGCTTAGACCGGACAGGTCCAAACACCTTC
cdr3_aa: CASSLDRTGPNTF
v_call: TRBV11-2
j_call: TRBJ1-2
d_call: TRBD1
clone_size: .

cdr3_nt: TGTGCCAGCAGTGGGACAGGATTAAACTATGGCTACACCTTC
cdr3_aa: CASSGTGLNYGYTF
v_call: TRBV28
j_call: TRBJ1-2
d_call: TRBD1
clone_size: .

cdr3_nt: TGTGCCAGCAGCCAAGATCTAGCTGAAGCTTTCTTT
cdr3_aa: CASSQDLAEAFF
v_call: TRBV3-1/TRBV3-2
j_call: TRBJ1-1
d_call: .
clone_size: .

cdr3_nt: TGTGCCAGTAGTATGGGACTAGCGACCAATGAGCAGTTCTTC
cdr3_aa: CASSMGLATNEQFF
v_call: TRBV19
j_call: TRBJ2-1
d_call: TRBD2
clone_size: .

cdr3_nt: TGTGCCAGCAGCTTGGGAGGGCGTGGGTATAATTCACCCCTCCACTTT
cdr3_aa: CASSLGGRGYNSPLHF
v_call: TRBV5-6
j_call: TRBJ1-6
d_call: .
clone_size: .

cdr3_nt: TGTGCCAGCAGTTTCGGATCTAGAACTGAAGCTTTCTTT
cdr3_aa: CASSFGSRTEAFF
v_call: TRBV12-3/TRBV12-4
j_call: TRBJ1-1
d_call: .
clone_size: .

cdr3_nt: TGCACCAGCAGCCAAGAGAACAGTATCTATGGCTACACCTTC
cdr3_aa: CTSSQENSIYGYTF
v_call: TRBV4-3
j_call: TRBJ1-2
d_call: .
clone_size: .

cdr3_nt: TGTGCCAGCACTGGGGGGGGGCCTATTTATTACGAGCAGTACTTC
cdr3_aa: CASTGGGPIYYEQYF
v_call: TRBV6-5
j_call: TRBJ2-7
d_call: .
clone_size: .

cdr3_nt: TGTGCCAGCAGTGAGGGTAGCGGGGGGGTGGAGACCCAGTACTTC
cdr3_aa: CASSEGSGGVETQYF
v_call: TRBV6-1
j_call: TRBJ2-5
d_call: TRBD2
clone_size: .

cdr3_nt: TGTGCCACCCGGCCCCGGGACAGGCTCATGAACACTGAAGCTTTCTTT
cdr3_aa: CATRPRDRLMNTEAFF
v_call: TRBV19
j_call: TRBJ1-1
d_call: TRBD1
clone_size: .

cdr3_nt: TGTGCCAGCAGCCAAGAGGGGGCGGATACGCAGTATTTT
cdr3_aa: CASSQEGADTQYF
v_call: TRBV4-2
j_call: TRBJ2-3
d_call: .
clone_size: few

cdr3_nt: TGCGCCAGCAGCCAAGAATCAGGGTCCAATCAGCCCCAGCATTTT
cdr3_aa: CASSQESGSNQPQHF
v_call: TRBV4-3
j_call: TRBJ1-5
d_call: .
clone_size: once

cdr3_nt: TGTGCCAGCAGCTCGTGGACAGCAGCGGGGGGAAACACCATATATTTT
cdr3_aa: CASSSWTAAGGNTIYF
v_call: TRBV5-4
j_call: TRBJ1-3
d_call: .
clone_size: .

cdr3_nt: TGTGCCAGCAGCGGATCCCATGGGGCGGGGGTTTTAAACACCGGGGAGCTGTTTTTT
cdr3_aa: CASSGSHGAGVLNTGELFF
v_call: TRBV2
j_call: TRBJ2-2
d_call: TRBD2
clone_size: .

cdr3_nt: TGTGCCAGCTGGCAAGGAGGAACTGAAGCTTTCTTT
cdr3_aa: CASWQGGTEAFF
v_call: TRBV28
j_call: TRBJ1-1
d_call: .
clone_size: .

cdr3_nt: TGTGCCAGCAGCCAGCTAGGGGGTCCCTCTGGGGCCAACGTCCTGACTTTC
cdr3_aa: CASSQLGGPSGANVLTF
v_call: TRBV5-6
j_call: TRBJ2-6
d_call: .
clone_size: .

cdr3_nt: TGTGCCAGCACCCTGGGGCGGGGGACTAACTATGGCTACACCTTC
cdr3_aa: CASTLGRGTNYGYTF
v_call: TRBV9
j_call: TRBJ1-2
d_call: .
clone_size: .

cdr3_nt: TGTGCCAGCAGCTTAGTGGTCTCCGGGGGCACTGAAGCTTTCTTT
cdr3_aa: CASSLVVSGGTEAFF
v_call: TRBV7-9
j_call: TRBJ1-1
d_call: .
clone_size: .

cdr3_nt: TGTGCCAGCAGTGAAAACGCGGGTCGGGCTGAAGCTTTCTTT
cdr3_aa: CASSENAGRAEAFF
v_call: TRBV2
j_call: TRBJ1-1
d_call: .
clone_size: .

cdr3_nt: TGTGCCAGCTCACCGGAAGGGGGCCATGGCTACACCTTC
cdr3_aa: CASSPEGGHGYTF
v_call: TRBV18
j_call: TRBJ1-2
d_call: TRBD1
clone_size: .

cdr3_nt: TGTGCCAGCAGTTCCGGGCGGGGGGGGACCCAGTACTTC
cdr3_aa: CASSSGRGGTQYF
v_call: TRBV28
j_call: TRBJ2-5
d_call: TRBD2
clone_size: .

cdr3_nt: TGCGCCAGCCGAAGACAGCCGAACACTGAAGCTTTCTTT
cdr3_aa: CASRRQPNTEAFF
v_call: TRBV10-1
j_call: TRBJ1-1
d_call: .
clone_size: few

cdr3_nt: TGTGCCAGCAGCTCCGACAGGGTCACCTATGGCTACACCTTC
cdr3_aa: CASSSDRVTYGYTF
v_call: TRBV7-2
j_call: TRBJ1-2
d_call: TRBD1
clone_size: .

cdr3_nt: TGTGCCAGCAGTGAAAGCAGGGGCCGCTATGGCTACACCTTC
cdr3_aa: CASSESRGRYGYTF
v_call: TRBV6-1
j_call: TRBJ1-2
d_call: .
clone_size: .

cdr3_nt: TGTGCCAGCAGCCCCTTCGGGGGGGATACGCAGTATTTT
cdr3_aa: CASSPFGGDTQYF
v_call: TRBV9
j_call: TRBJ2-3
d_call: TRBD2
clone_size: .

cdr3_nt: TGTGCCAGCAGCTTAGCCTCAGACGAGCAGTACTTC
cdr3_aa: CASSLASDEQYF
v_call: TRBV7-2
j_call: TRBJ2-7
d_call: .
clone_size: .

cdr3_nt: TGCGCCAGCAGCTTTGGGGACAGGGGGCCTGGCGAGCAGTACTTC
cdr3_aa: CASSFGDRGPGEQYF
v_call: TRBV5-1
j_call: TRBJ2-7
d_call: TRBD1
clone_size: .

cdr3_nt: TGCGCCAGCAGCTGGGCCCTCAATAGTAACTATGGCTACACCTTC
cdr3_aa: CASSWALNSNYGYTF
v_call: TRBV5-1
j_call: TRBJ1-2
d_call: .
clone_size: .

cdr3_nt: TGTGCCAGCTCACGTACGAATCTACTGTCGAACACTGAAGCTTTCTTT
cdr3_aa: CASSRTNLLSNTEAFF
v_call: TRBV18
j_call: TRBJ1-1
d_call: .
clone_size: .

cdr3_nt: TGTGCCACTGGGACAGGGGGCGTCGTCAGTCAGCCCCAGCATTTT
cdr3_aa: CATGTGGVVSQPQHF
v_call: TRBV19
j_call: TRBJ1-5
d_call: TRBD1
clone_size: .

cdr3_nt: TGTGCCAGCAGTCCTCTCGGGAACACTGAAGCTTTCTTT
cdr3_aa: CASSPLGNTEAFF
v_call: TRBV25-1
j_call: TRBJ1-1
d_call: .
clone_size: .

cdr3_nt: TGCGCCAGCAGCTCCTCCGGAGGACTAGCGGGGGCCGAGACCCAGTACTTC
cdr3_aa: CASSSSGGLAGAETQYF
v_call: TRBV5-1
j_call: TRBJ2-5
d_call: TRBD2
clone_size: few

cdr3_nt: TGCAGCGTTCAGGGGGTGGGGGAGCCCCAGCATTTT
cdr3_aa: CSVQGVGEPQHF
v_call: TRBV29-1
j_call: TRBJ1-5
d_call: TRBD1
clone_size: .

cdr3_nt: TGTGCCAGCAGCTCCCGGGGCGCTTCCACTGGGACAGGGAATCAGCCCCAGCATTTT
cdr3_aa: CASSSRGASTGTGNQPQHF
v_call: TRBV28
j_call: TRBJ1-5
d_call: TRBD1
clone_size: .

cdr3_nt: TGTGCCGGATACCAAAAGGAGGATAATTCACCCCTCCACTTT
cdr3_aa: CAGYQKEDNSPLHF
v_call: TRBV30
j_call: TRBJ1-6
d_call: .
clone_size: .

cdr3_nt: TGTGCCAGCAGCCGTTACAGTCAGGGCAACTATGGCTACACCTTC
cdr3_aa: CASSRYSQGNYGYTF
v_call: TRBV6-6
j_call: TRBJ1-2
d_call: .
clone_size: .

cdr3_nt: TGTGCCAGCAGCTCCTACCGGGGGGCCCCTTCCAATGAGCAGTTCTTC
cdr3_aa: CASSSYRGAPSNEQFF
v_call: TRBV7-8
j_call: TRBJ2-1
d_call: .
clone_size: .

cdr3_nt: TGTGCCAGCAGTTTAAGACAGGGAAGAACCGGGGAGCTGTTTTTT
cdr3_aa: CASSLRQGRTGELFF
v_call: TRBV27
j_call: TRBJ2-2
d_call: TRBD1
clone_size: once

cdr3_nt: TGTGCCAGCAGCTTGGGACAGGGGTCCCGCAGCAATCAGCCCCAGCATTTT
cdr3_aa: CASSLGQGSRSNQPQHF
v_call: TRBV7-3
j_call: TRBJ1-5
d_call: TRBD1
clone_size: .

cdr3_nt: TGTGCCAGTAGTGGGACAGGTTCCAAAAACATTCAGTACTTC
cdr3_aa: CASSGTGSKNIQYF
v_call: TRBV19
j_call: TRBJ2-4
d_call: TRBD1
clone_size: .

cdr3_nt: TGTGCCAGCAGCTACCAACCATCAGTTAGCGTGTCAACAGATACGCAGTATTTT
cdr3_aa: CASSYQPSVSVSTDTQYF
v_call: TRBV11-2
j_call: TRBJ2-3
d_call: .
clone_size: .

cdr3_nt: TGTGCCAGCAGCGTAGCCCCGGATTCACCCCTCCACTTT
cdr3_aa: CASSVAPDSPLHF
v_call: TRBV9
j_call: TRBJ1-6
d_call: .
clone_size: .

cdr3_nt: TGTGCCAGCAGGGGGACAGGGGCGTCAACTAATGAAAAACTGTTTTTT
cdr3_aa: CASRGTGASTNEKLFF
v_call: TRBV27
j_call: TRBJ1-4
d_call: TRBD1
clone_size: .

cdr3_nt: TGTGCCAGCAGCTTAGAAGGGGACTCTTCTGGCTACACCTTC
cdr3_aa: CASSLEGDSSGYTF
v_call: TRBV7-9
j_call: TRBJ1-2
d_call: .
clone_size: once

cdr3_nt: TGTGCCAGCAGCTTAGTCTGGACTAACTACGAGCAGTACTTC
cdr3_aa: CASSLVWTNYEQYF
v_call: TRBV11-2
j_call: TRBJ2-7
d_call: .
clone_size: .

cdr3_nt: TGTGCCAGCAGGGACGGGACTCTACCCGCCGAGCAGTACTTC
cdr3_aa: CASRDGTLPAEQYF
v_call: TRBV6-5
j_call: TRBJ2-7
d_call: .
clone_size: .

cdr3_nt: TGTGCCAGCAGCCCACCCAGGGGCACGTACAATTCACCCCTCCACTTT
cdr3_aa: CASSPPRGTYNSPLHF
v_call: TRBV2
j_call: TRBJ1-6
d_call: .
clone_size: few

cdr3_nt: TGTGCCAGCACCCGGGAGGGCTTATATGGCTACACCTTC
cdr3_aa: CASTREGLYGYTF
v_call: TRBV7-9
j_call: TRBJ1-2
d_call: .
clone_size: .

cdr3_nt: TGTGCCAGCAGTTACTCGAGTCGGGGAAAAGCTAACTATGGCTACACCTTC
cdr3_aa: CASSYSSRGKANYGYTF
v_call: TRBV6-2/TRBV6-3
j_call: TRBJ1-2
d_call: .
clone_size: .

cdr3_nt: TGCGCCAGCAGCTTATCCACAGGAGATTCGTTATACTACGAGCAGTACTTC
cdr3_aa: CASSLSTGDSLYYEQYF
v_call: TRBV5-1
j_call: TRBJ2-7
d_call: .
clone_size: .